This is a list of T cell receptor beta chains from one sample in a study of control samples from healthy donors and cancer patients. Some clones are missing from TCRdb's copy, which holds only in-frame ones; the method was immunoSEQ multiplex PCR. The table has around 170,000 clones, around 90% seen once. The sample comprised blood. Source of these receptors: a woman under 40 in good health. The CDR3 runs from the conserved cysteine through the conserved F or W. The D gene is left open where the match is weak. A row's size may be missing; if present it is once, few, many or a size class.

-	TRBD1	TRBV6-5	TRBJ1-2	CASYDTGTARGYTF	TGTGCCAGCTATGACACCGGGACAGCGCGGGGCTACACCTTC
-	-	TRBV10-3	TRBJ2-2	CAISRTLNTGELFF	TGTGCCATCAGCAGGACGTTGAACACCGGGGAGCTGTTTTTT
-	-	TRBV2	TRBJ1-2	CASGQADGYTF	TGTGCCAGCGGTCAGGCAGATGGCTACACCTTC
-	-	TRBV7-6	TRBJ1-6	CASSLAPGESYNSPLHF	TGTGCCAGCAGCTTAGCTCCAGGGGAGAGCTATAATTCACCCCTCCACTTT
-	-	TRBV24-1	TRBJ2-4	CATSDAGTEAKNIQYF	TGTGCCACCAGTGATGCCGGGACGGAGGCTAAAAACATTCAGTACTTC
-	TRBD2	TRBV28	TRBJ2-5	CASSATSGSETQYF	TGTGCCAGCAGCGCGACTAGCGGGTCAGAGACCCAGTACTTC
-	TRBD2	TRBV2	TRBJ2-7	CASRPSGGITYEQYF	TGTGCCAGCAGACCTAGCGGGGGGATTACCTACGAGCAGTACTTC
-	TRBD2	TRBV19	TRBJ2-7	CASRDRTSPYEQYF	TGTGCCAGTAGAGACAGGACTAGCCCCTACGAGCAGTACTTC
-	-	TRBV7-2	TRBJ1-5	CASSLGGVRNQPQHF	TGTGCCAGCAGCTTAGGGGGGGTTCGGAATCAGCCCCAGCATTTT
once	-	TRBV6-5	TRBJ1-1	CASSYSTSTEAFF	TGTGCCAGCAGTTACTCGACGAGCACTGAAGCTTTCTTT
once	-	TRBV27	TRBJ1-5	CASSLSGSQPQHF	TGTGCCAGCAGTTTATCAGGGAGTCAGCCCCAGCATTTT
-	-	TRBV14	TRBJ2-1	CASSQVRLHNEQFF	TGTGCCAGCAGCCAAGTCCGACTTCACAATGAGCAGTTCTTC
-	-	TRBV7-9	TRBJ1-1	CASSRNMNTEAFF	TGTGCCAGCAGCCGCAACATGAACACTGAAGCTTTCTTT
-	TRBD1	TRBV6-5	TRBJ2-3	CASSYLQGAADTQYF	TGTGCCAGCAGTTATCTTCAGGGGGCAGCAGATACGCAGTATTTT
-	-	TRBV4-2	TRBJ1-2	CASSPGGANYGYTF	TGTGCCAGCAGCCCTGGGGGAGCTAACTATGGCTACACCTTC
-	-	TRBV30	TRBJ1-6	CAWSGHNNSPLHF	TGTGCCTGGAGTGGGCATAATAATTCACCCCTCCACTTT
-	-	TRBV2	TRBJ1-1	CASNRRRMNTEAFF	TGTGCCAGCAACCGCAGGAGGATGAACACTGAAGCTTTCTTT
few	TRBD1	TRBV27	TRBJ1-2	CASSSPTGGGYTF	TGTGCCAGCAGTTCCCCCACAGGGGGTGGCTACACCTTC
-	-	TRBV19	TRBJ1-1	CASSIGTEGGEAFF	TGTGCCAGTAGTATAGGGACAGAGGGCGGTGAAGCTTTCTTT
-	-	TRBV11-2	TRBJ1-1	CASSSGQRDTEAFF	TGTGCCAGCAGCTCCGGCCAGAGGGACACTGAAGCTTTCTTT
-	-	TRBV24-1	TRBJ2-5	CATSERRHTETQYF	TGTGCCACCAGTGAGAGAAGACACACGGAGACCCAGTACTTC
-	-	TRBV10-3	TRBJ2-3	CAISEQGNTDTQYF	TGTGCCATCAGTGAGCAAGGGAACACAGATACGCAGTATTTT
-	-	TRBV7-6	TRBJ1-1	CASSPRGNTEAFF	TGTGCCAGCAGCCCGCGGGGGAACACTGAAGCTTTCTTT
-	TRBD2	TRBV9	TRBJ2-5	CASSVGPAGGETQYF	TGTGCCAGCAGCGTAGGCCCAGCGGGGGGAGAGACCCAGTACTTC
-	-	TRBV19	TRBJ1-6	CASSMRGADSPLHF	TGTGCCAGTAGTATGAGGGGCGCGGATTCACCCCTCCACTTT
-	-	TRBV12-5	TRBJ1-1	CASGLEGYGAFF	TGTGCTAGTGGTTTGGAAGGTTACGGGGCTTTCTTT
few	-	TRBV3-1/TRBV3-2	TRBJ1-4	CASSQGTEKLFF	TGTGCCAGCAGCCAAGGGACCGAAAAACTGTTTTTT
once	-	TRBV5-4	TRBJ2-3	CASSLEASSTDTQYF	TGTGCCAGCAGCTTGGAGGCCTCTAGCACAGATACGCAGTATTTT
-	TRBD2	TRBV28	TRBJ2-1	CATRRSGGSSYNEQFF	TGTGCCACCCGGCGGTCGGGAGGGAGCTCCTACAATGAGCAGTTCTTC
-	TRBD1	TRBV6-5	TRBJ1-2	CASRRGQPYGYTF	TGTGCCAGCAGGCGGGGACAGCCCTATGGCTACACCTTC
-	-	TRBV5-6	TRBJ1-5	CASSFQGNQPQHF	TGTGCCAGCAGCTTCCAGGGCAATCAGCCCCAGCATTTT
-	-	TRBV5-5	TRBJ2-5	CASSLDMRSSEKTQYF	TGTGCCAGCAGCTTGGATATGCGGAGTAGCGAGAAGACCCAGTACTTC
-	TRBD2	TRBV7-8	TRBJ2-2	CASSVTSGKSTGELFF	TGTGCCAGCAGCGTAACTAGCGGGAAATCCACCGGGGAGCTGTTTTTT
-	TRBD1	TRBV7-9	TRBJ1-1	CASSLGDRGGTEAFF	TGTGCCAGCAGCTTAGGGGACAGGGGTGGTACTGAAGCTTTCTTT
-	-	TRBV19	TRBJ2-3	CASTLAKGTDTQYF	TGTGCCAGTACCCTGGCCAAGGGCACAGATACGCAGTATTTT
-	-	TRBV5-6	TRBJ2-3	CASSLVRAASTDTQYF	TGTGCCAGCAGCTTGGTGAGAGCCGCTAGCACAGATACGCAGTATTTT
-	-	TRBV11-2	TRBJ2-2	CASSPRPNTGELFF	TGTGCCAGCAGCCCCCGGCCCAACACCGGGGAGCTGTTTTTT
-	-	TRBV9	TRBJ2-7	CASSVGLGLSYEQYF	TGTGCCAGCAGCGTAGGGTTGGGTTTATCCTACGAGCAGTACTTC
few	-	TRBV7-7	TRBJ2-7	CASSLGRGPTYEQYF	TGTGCTAGCAGCTTAGGTCGCGGACCAACCTACGAGCAGTACTTC
-	-	TRBV5-1	TRBJ2-1	CASSWVQGRSYNEQFF	TGCGCCAGCAGCTGGGTACAGGGGAGGTCCTACAATGAGCAGTTCTTC
-	-	TRBV11-2	TRBJ2-1	CASSGPVEYNEQFF	TGTGCCAGCAGCGGCCCAGTGGAGTACAATGAGCAGTTCTTC
-	TRBD2	TRBV29-1	TRBJ2-3	CSVEDRLAGSTDTQYF	TGCAGCGTTGAAGATCGGCTAGCGGGGAGCACAGATACGCAGTATTTT
once	-	TRBV5-6	TRBJ2-7	CASSWVETYEQYF	TGTGCCAGCAGCTGGGTGGAGACCTACGAGCAGTACTTC
-	TRBD1	TRBV18	TRBJ2-2	CASSPQTPGQGTGELFF	TGTGCCAGCTCACCACAAACACCGGGACAGGGCACCGGGGAGCTGTTTTTT
-	-	TRBV28	TRBJ2-5	CASTANPLQETQYF	TGTGCCAGCACCGCCAACCCACTCCAAGAGACCCAGTACTTC
once	TRBD1	TRBV5-1	TRBJ1-1	CASSGTGGDTEAFF	TGCGCCAGCAGCGGAACAGGGGGGGACACTGAAGCTTTCTTT
once	-	TRBV28	TRBJ2-7	CASSLYREVTYEQYF	TGTGCCAGCAGTTTATATAGGGAGGTTACCTACGAGCAGTACTTC
-	-	TRBV7-2	TRBJ2-1	CASSLGQTSYNEQFF	TGTGCCAGCAGCTTAGGACAAACCTCCTACAATGAGCAGTTCTTC
-	TRBD2	TRBV28	TRBJ2-6	CASSPSGTPSGANVLTF	TGTGCCAGCAGTCCTAGCGGAACACCCTCTGGGGCCAACGTCCTGACTTTC
-	-	TRBV9	TRBJ1-3	CASSPQGLGNTIYF	TGTGCCAGCAGCCCACAGGGTCTGGGAAACACCATATATTTT
-	-	TRBV18	TRBJ1-6	CASSPSQGGNSPLHF	TGTGCCAGCTCACCCAGCCAGGGAGGTAATTCACCCCTCCACTTT
-	TRBD1	TRBV7-9	TRBJ1-4	CASSPDRGKNEKLFF	TGTGCCAGCAGCCCCGACAGGGGGAAAAATGAAAAACTGTTTTTT